Listed below are T cell receptor beta chains from one sample, sequenced in a study of response to subunit inactivated influenza vaccine. TCRdb reprocessed the RT-PCR reads with MiXCR, giving one entry per CDR3 protein. The sample lists approximately 570,000 distinct CDR3 sequences; around 8% were seen once. This specimen was PBMCs from blood, taken 23 to 25 months after vaccination. Receptor source: a man aged 50 to 75 who received an inactivated influenza vaccine. Each CDR3 is given with its conserved first and last residue. A D gene is named only where the DNA matches it firmly. Not every row has a clone size; where given, it reads once, few, many or a size class.

-,15,-,TRBJ1-2,TRBV2,TGTGCCAGCAGTGTGGAAGAGACAAGGTTCTATGGCTACACCTTC,CASSVEETRFYGYTF
few,14,-,TRBJ1-1,TRBV5-6,TGTGCCAGCAGATCTGGGACCTTACTTCCAGGGGCTTTCTTT,CASRSGTLLPGAFF
few,14,TRBD1,TRBJ2-7,TRBV6-1,TGTGCCAGCAGGTCCGGGACAGCAACCTACGAGCAGTACTTC,CASRSGTATYEQYF
many,15,-,TRBJ1-5,TRBV28,TGTGCCAGCAGTCGACAAGGGTATAGCAATCAGCCCCAGCATTTT,CASSRQGYSNQPQHF
few,15,-,TRBJ2-4,TRBV7-9,TGTGCCAGCAGTCCAATGAGTCTGGACAGATACATTCAGTACTTC,CASSPMSLDRYIQYF
few,15,-,TRBJ2-3,TRBV6-2/TRBV6-3,TGTGCCAGCAGTTACGACGGGAAGAAAACAGATACGCAGTATTTT,CASSYDGKKTDTQYF
many,14,-,TRBJ2-5,TRBV7-2,TGTGCCAGCAGCTTGGACGGGCACCAAGAGACCCAGTACTTC,CASSLDGHQETQYF
many,17,TRBD2,TRBJ2-1,TRBV3-1,TGTGCCAGCAGCCAAGATCCGCGGGGGGGCAATTACAATGAGCAGTTCTTC,CASSQDPRGGNYNEQFF
few,13,-,TRBJ2-5,TRBV28,TGTGCCAGCAGGGACCCGTTACGAGAGACCCAGTACTTC,CASRDPLRETQYF
many,12,-,TRBJ2-2,TRBV6-5,TGTGCCAGCAGGGATCACACCGGGGAGCTGTTTTTT,CASRDHTGELFF
few,12,TRBD2,TRBJ2-7,TRBV10-3,TGTGCCACCCAGAGCGGGAGTTACGAGCAGTACTTC,CATQSGSYEQYF
-,16,TRBD1,TRBJ2-6,TRBV7-2,TGTGCCAGCAAAAGGGGGCCAATCTCTGGGGCCAACGTCCTGACTTTC,CASKRGPISGANVLTF
many,12,-,TRBJ1-2,TRBV12-3/TRBV12-4,TGTGCCAGCAGTTTGGGTGAGGGTGGCTACACCTTC,CASSLGEGGYTF
-,17,-,TRBJ2-4,TRBV25-1,TGTGCCAGCAGTGAAGTAACAGGGAGGAAGGCCAAAAACATTCAGTACTTC,CASSEVTGRKAKNIQYF
many,15,TRBD2,TRBJ2-2,TRBV9,TGTGCCAGCAGCGCGAGCGGGGGTCAAGCCGGGGAGCTGTTTTTT,CASSASGGQAGELFF
many,14,-,TRBJ2-3,TRBV20-1,TGCAGTGCAACGACAGTGCAAAGCACAGATACGCAGTATTTT,CSATTVQSTDTQYF
many,15,-,TRBJ1-5,TRBV5-1,TGCGCCAGCAGGGTCCGGCCGGGGGGAAATCAGCCCCAGCATTTT,CASRVRPGGNQPQHF
-,16,TRBD1,TRBJ2-6,TRBV2,TGTGCCAGCAAGGACAGGCAAAACTCTGGGGCCAACGTCCTGACTTTC,CASKDRQNSGANVLTF
many,16,-,TRBJ2-6,TRBV4-3,TGCGCCAGCAGCCAAGATGTCGCTACTGGGGCCAACGTCCTGACTTTC,CASSQDVATGANVLTF
few,16,TRBD2,TRBJ2-5,TRBV18,TGTGCCAGCTCCGGAGGCCCAGGGAGGGTCCAAGAGACCCAGTACTTC,CASSGGPGRVQETQYF
many,15,TRBD1,TRBJ1-1,TRBV2,TGTGCCAGCAGCGATCGGACAGGCTCTTACGCTGAAGCTTTCTTT,CASSDRTGSYAEAFF
few,12,-,TRBJ2-4,TRBV7-9,TGTGCCAGCAGCATAGGGTCGAACATTCAGTACTTC,CASSIGSNIQYF
few,14,-,TRBJ2-2,TRBV11-2,TGTGCCAGCAGCTTAACACAAAACACCGGGGAGCTGTTTTTT,CASSLTQNTGELFF
-,14,TRBD1,TRBJ1-1,TRBV6-1,TGTGCCAGCAGAACCGGGACAGGGGACACTGAAGCTTTCTTT,CASRTGTGDTEAFF
many,16,TRBD2,TRBJ2-3,TRBV13,TGTGCCAGCAGCTTAGAGCGGGAGGACAGCACAGATACGCAGTATTTT,CASSLEREDSTDTQYF
many,11,-,TRBJ2-7,TRBV29-1,TGCAGCGTTTACAGCGGCTACGAGCAGTACTTC,CSVYSGYEQYF
-,15,TRBD1,TRBJ1-1,TRBV10-3,TGTGCCATCAGGAAGGGACAGGGGGCGAAAACTGAAGCTTTCTTT,CAIRKGQGAKTEAFF
-,16,TRBD2,TRBJ2-3,TRBV20-1,TGCAGTGCCCCCAAACCAAGCGGGAGGGCCACAGATACGCAGTATTTT,CSAPKPSGRATDTQYF
-,15,-,TRBJ2-1,TRBV15,TGTGCCACCAGCAGAGATACTTACTCCTACAATGAGCAGTTCTTC,CATSRDTYSYNEQFF
few,14,TRBD2,TRBJ2-7,TRBV20-1,TGCAGTGCTAGAGATTTCGGGGGGGCTTACGAGCAGTACTTC,CSARDFGGAYEQYF
-,18,TRBD2,TRBJ2-1,TRBV10-3,TGTGCCACGAGTCCGGGACTAGCGGGAGTGGACCCATACAATGAGCAGTTCTTC,CATSPGLAGVDPYNEQFF
few,12,-,TRBJ1-1,TRBV14,TGTGCCAGCAGCCAAGTTCCCGGTGAAGCTTTCTTT,CASSQVPGEAFF
-,18,TRBD2,TRBJ2-7,TRBV5-1,TGCGCCAGCAGCTTGTATTCTAGCGGGACAACGAGCTCCTACGAGCAGTACTTC,CASSLYSSGTTSSYEQYF
many,12,-,TRBJ2-1,TRBV5-1,TGCGCCAGTTACAGGGATGGCAATGAGCAGTTCTTC,CASYRDGNEQFF
many,16,TRBD2,TRBJ2-5,TRBV4-1,TGCGCCAGCAGCCAAGAAACGGGACTAGCGGGAGAGACCCAGTACTTC,CASSQETGLAGETQYF
-,17,-,TRBJ1-3,TRBV7-6,TGTGCCAGCAGCTTAGGGGGCCAGCTCCACTCTGGAAACACCATATATTTT,CASSLGGQLHSGNTIYF
few,16,-,TRBJ1-5,TRBV4-2,TGTGCCAGCAGCCAAGATTCCGGGGGCGGCAATCAGCCCCAGCATTTT,CASSQDSGGGNQPQHF
many,15,-,TRBJ1-6,TRBV25-1,TGTGCCAGCAGTGAGGTGGTAGGGAGTAATTCACCCCTCCACTTT,CASSEVVGSNSPLHF
-,16,TRBD2,TRBJ2-7,TRBV2,TGTGCCAGCAGTGAAGAGGGACTAGCGGGAAAGCCCGAGCAGTACTTC,CASSEEGLAGKPEQYF
few,12,TRBD2,TRBJ2-3,TRBV2,TGTGCCAACCAGCCGGGAGGAGATACGCAGTATTTT,CANQPGGDTQYF
-,13,-,TRBJ1-5,TRBV7-2,TGTGCCAGCAGCTTAGGAACGGTTCAGCCCCAGCATTTT,CASSLGTVQPQHF
many,16,-,TRBJ2-7,TRBV4-2,TGTGCCAGCAGCCAAGTTCTAGCCGCCGACACCTACGAGCAGTACTTC,CASSQVLAADTYEQYF
-,16,TRBD1,TRBJ2-1,TRBV12-3/TRBV12-4,TGTGCCAGCAGTCTCAGGACAGGGATAGCCTACAATGAGCAGTTCTTC,CASSLRTGIAYNEQFF
few,17,TRBD2,TRBJ2-3,TRBV15,TGTGCCACCAGCCCTTACGGGAGGGGCGTACGTGGAGATACGCAGTATTTT,CATSPYGRGVRGDTQYF
-,16,TRBD1,TRBJ1-5,TRBV2,TGTGCCAGCACCGCTGAAGCGGGGACAGACAATCAGCCCCAGCATTTT,CASTAEAGTDNQPQHF
many,15,-,TRBJ2-2,TRBV11-2,TGTGCCAGCAGCCCTCGGGGCCTATACACCGGGGAGCTGTTTTTT,CASSPRGLYTGELFF
many,15,-,TRBJ2-1,TRBV4-2,TGTGCCAGCAGCCAGGGCGGTGTCGGGTCAAATGAGCAGTTCTTC,CASSQGGVGSNEQFF
-,15,-,TRBJ2-3,TRBV10-3,TGTGCCATCACACCGACGGTGGGGGGAACAGATACGCAGTATTTT,CAITPTVGGTDTQYF
many,15,TRBD2,TRBJ2-5,TRBV20-1,TGCAGTGCTAGAGATCGGAGCGGGAGCCAAGAGACCCAGTACTTC,CSARDRSGSQETQYF
-,13,TRBD1,TRBJ1-6,TRBV2,TGTGCCAGTAGACAGGGGTGGAATACACCCCTCCACTTT,CASRQGWNTPLHF